This T cell receptor beta chain came from a study of blood T cell repertoires in COVID-19. This clone was seen only once. Libraries were prepared by immunoSEQ multiplex PCR; TCRdb keeps only in-frame clonotypes and omits some of them. The sample records about 220,000 clones, roughly 85% being singletons. V was pared by 4 bases and J by 3 bases, with 13 bases between. There are 15 residues in the CDR3. This sequence joins TRBV23-1 and TRBJ2-1; D unclear. TRBV23-1 is reported as an ORF; its role is uncertain. This clonotype was obtained from a woman between 65 and 79 years old with COVID-19, enrolled during active disease. The sequencing sample was made of peripheral blood. The CDR3 sequence is CASSLPDQDYNEQFF. CDR3 nucleotide sequence: TGCGCCAGCAGTCTACCGGATCAGGACTACAATGAGCAGTTCTTC.